These 27 T cell receptor beta chains were sequenced from one sample in a study of T cell responses to AZD1222 COVID-19 vaccine. Generated by immunoSEQ multiplex PCR, the TCRdb table keeps only in-frame clones and is missing some. There are some 96,000 clones in the sample; roughly 91% occur only once, and roughly 1.7% lies in the top ten. This sample comprised peripheral blood, obtained on day 0 of AZD1222 vaccination. All receptors derive from an adult in good health.

This chain joins TRBV24-1 and TRBJ2-1; D is unresolved. Trimming shortened V by 1 base and J by 10 bases, and 4 bases separated the two germline ends. CDR3 size: 11 residues. Looked up from germline, CDR1 is KGHDR and CDR2 is SFDVKD. The DNA of the CDR3 is TGTGCCACCAGTGATTTAGGGGAGCAGTTCTTC. Amino acids: CATSDLGEQFF.

The V gene is TRBV18, the J gene TRBJ1-4; 8 positions agree with TRBD1. Germline loops: CDR1 KGHSH, CDR2 LQKENI. Trimming removed 6 bases from V and 8 bases from J; junction bases left unmatched: 5. This CDR3 spans 13 amino acids. The CDR3 spells CASSPGQEEKLFF. The CDR3 bases are TGTGCCAGCTCGCCGGGACAGGAGGAAAAACTGTTTTTT.

Only a few counts were recorded for this clone. The chain employs TRBV7-2 and TRBJ1-2, with TRBD1 identical over 7 bases. V gave up 5 bases and J gave up 3 bases; unmatched junction bases: 6. This CDR3 is built from 14 residues. Germline values: CDR1 SGHTA, CDR2 FQGNSA. In DNA form, the CDR3 reads TGTGCCAGCAGCACCCGACAGGGAGACTATGGCTACACCTTC. Translated: CASSTRQGDYGYTF.

This clone has just one count. The gene calls are TRBV7-3 and TRBJ1-4; no clear D. The CDR3 sequence is 15 residues long. V was shortened by 4 bases and J by 5 bases, with 14 bases between the two germline ends. Germline V gene data show CDR1 as SGHTA and CDR2 as FQGTGA. The CDR3 loop is CASSSPGTPNEKLFF. The CDR3 coding sequence is TGTGCCAGCAGCTCCCCGGGCACCCCCAATGAAAAACTGTTTTTT.

The chain links TRBV15 to TRBJ1-5; no definite D call. CDR1 and CDR2 (germline): LNHNV, YYDKDF (reference sequence). This CDR3 spans 16 amino acids. The V end lost 0 bases, the J end lost 2 bases, and 11 bases lay between the germline ends. CDR3 in DNA: TGTGCCACCAGCAGAGATTTTGGCGAGCGCAATCAGCCCCAGCATTTT. Protein: CATSRDFGERNQPQHF.

The V gene is TRBV2, the J gene TRBJ1-2; TRBD1 is a possible D gene (5 bases). Trimming shortened V by 8 bases and J by 0 bases, and 10 bases separated the two germline ends. In germline, CDR1 is SNHLY, CDR2 FYNNEI. The length of the CDR3 is 13 residues. Here the CDR3 reads CASDRSSNYGYTF. The CDR3 DNA sequence: TGTGCCAGCGACAGAAGCTCTAACTATGGCTACACCTTC.

The V call is TRBV7-2, the J call TRBJ2-1; D unresolved. This CDR3 is built from 13 residues. Germline loops: CDR1 SGHTA, CDR2 FQGNSA. V dropped 6 bases and J dropped 3 bases, with 9 bases sitting between them. CDR3 sequence: CASRPNIYNEQFF. The DNA of the CDR3 is TGTGCCAGCAGGCCTAACATCTACAATGAGCAGTTCTTC.

This chain connects TRBV28 to TRBJ2-5; the D gene is possibly TRBD1 (5 bases). Per germline, CDR1 MDHEN and CDR2 SYDVKM. This CDR3 is built from 14 residues. V lost 3 bases and J lost 1, with 9 bases in between. CDR3 loop: CASSFRQFQETQYF. The CDR3 nucleotides read TGTGCCAGCAGTTTCCGACAGTTCCAAGAGACCCAGTACTTC.

The CDR3, as DNA: TGTGCCACCAGTGATCTAACGGGAGGCCACCAGCATGAGCAGTTCTTC. Translation: CATSDLTGGHQHEQFF. The V call is TRBV24-1, the J call TRBJ2-1; TRBD2 agrees at 7 bases. J gave up 8 bases and V 3 bases, and 12 bases lay outside the gene matches. The germline V gene encodes CDR1 KGHDR and CDR2 SFDVKD. The CDR3 loop spans 16 amino acids.

Note on this clone: Distinct nucleotide sequences in the sample also encode this CDR3. The gene calls are TRBV5-1 and TRBJ1-5; possibly TRBD1 for D (5 bases). The CDR3 length is 14 residues. The germline gives CDR1 SGHRS, CDR2 YFSETQ. Trimming removed 0 bases from V and 4 bases from J, with 8 bases in between. CDR3 in DNA: TGCGCCAGCAGCTTGGGGGGGAGTAATCAGCCCCAGCATTTT. Protein product: CASSLGGSNQPQHF. The whole variable domain, remainder taken from reference TRBV5-1 and TRBJ1-5, is KAGVTQTPRYLIKTRGQQVTLSCSPISGHRSVSWYQQTPGQGLQFLFEYFSETQRNKGNFPGRFSGRQFSNSRSEMNVSTLELGDSALYLCASSLGGSNQPQHFGDGTRLSIL.

This chain links TRBV2 with TRBJ1-5, with 7 bases that match TRBD1. CDR3 length: 18 residues. V dropped 4 bases and J dropped 0; count of bases not matched to a gene: 12. The germline CDR1 and CDR2 sequences are SNHLY and FYNNEI. In nucleotides, the CDR3 is TGTGCCAGCAGTGTGAAGGGGGCCGTATTAAATAGCAATCAGCCCCAGCATTTT. Encoded protein: CASSVKGAVLNSNQPQHF. The full variable domain, with the rest looked up from reference TRBV2 and TRBJ1-5, is EPEVTQTPSHQVTQMGQEVILRCVPISNHLYFYWYRQILGQKVEFLVSFYNNEISEKSEIFDDQFSVERPDGSNFTLKIRSTKLEDSAMYFCASSVKGAVLNSNQPQHFGDGTRLSIL.

The rearrangement links TRBV19 to TRBJ2-1; 7 nucleotides line up with TRBD1. This CDR3 is built from 15 residues. The junction had 13 bases not matched to a gene; V was cut back by 10 bases and J by 4 bases. Germline V gives CDR1 LNHDA, CDR2 SQIVND (reference sequence). The CDR3 nucleotides are TGTGCCATTCGGACAGGAGATAAGGAATACAATGAGCAGTTCTTC. Its translation is CAIRTGDKEYNEQFF.

CDR3 in DNA: TGTGCCAGCTCACCGACGGGGGGGAGCTCCTACAATGAGCAGTTCTTC. Its protein product is CASSPTGGSSYNEQFF. The gene calls are TRBV18 and TRBJ2-1, with 8 bases that match TRBD2. Germline V gene sequence: CDR1 KGHSH, CDR2 LQKENI. Trimming cost V 3 bases and J 0 bases; bases outside gene matches: 4. The CDR3 is 16 residues long.

The chain couples TRBV11-3 to TRBJ1-1; D is perhaps TRBD1 (6 bases). The CDR3 totals 12 residues. V was clipped by 6 bases and J by 5 bases, with 10 bases between them. Germline CDR1 reads SGHNT; CDR2 reads YENEEA. The CDR3 spells CASSQGGTEAFF. In DNA, the CDR3 is TGTGCCAGCAGTCAAGGGGGGACTGAAGCTTTCTTT.

V usage is TRBV4-1 and J usage is TRBJ2-1; 8 nucleotides align to TRBD2. The V gene end was trimmed by 0 bases and the J gene end by 3 bases; junction bases not matched to a gene: 10. This CDR3 comprises 18 residues. Germline V gene lookup returns CDR1 MGHRA and CDR2 YSYEKL. The CDR3 DNA reads TGCGCCAGCAGCCAAGATCCTGGGGCTAGCGGGTTCTACAATGAGCAGTTCTTC. It codes for CASSQDPGASGFYNEQFF.

The rearrangement links TRBV5-1 to TRBJ2-7; tentatively, D is TRBD1 (6 bases). Germline CDR1 SGHRS, CDR2 YFSETQ. The CDR3 is 14 residues long. V lost 0 bases and J lost 1, with 8 bases in between. The CDR3 DNA is TGCGCCAGCAGCTTGGTGGGACATTCCTACGAGCAGTACTTC. This codes for CASSLVGHSYEQYF. Full variable domain (remainder filled in from reference TRBV5-1 and TRBJ2-7): KAGVTQTPRYLIKTRGQQVTLSCSPISGHRSVSWYQQTPGQGLQFLFEYFSETQRNKGNFPGRFSGRQFSNSRSEMNVSTLELGDSALYLCASSLVGHSYEQYFGPGTRLTVT.

V is TRBV18 and J is TRBJ2-1; TRBD1 aligns across 7 bases. Germline V gene data show CDR1 as KGHSH and CDR2 as LQKENI. The CDR3 extends over 14 amino acids. V trimming: 0 bases; J trimming: 9 bases; junction bases outside the gene matches: 5. CDR3: CASSPPEQGSEQFF. The CDR3 nucleotides are TGTGCCAGCTCACCACCGGAACAGGGGAGTGAGCAGTTCTTC.

A remark on this clone: Other DNA sequences of this sample code for an identical CDR3. The chain has TRBV30 and TRBJ1-2, with TRBD1 matching over 10 bases. This CDR3 spans 12 amino acids. CDR1 is GTSNPN and CDR2 is SVGIG in the germline V gene (reference sequence). V shed 5 bases, J shed 8 bases, and the junction held 5 bases outside the gene matches. The chain's CDR3 is CAWGGQGSGYTF. In DNA form, the CDR3 reads TGTGCCTGGGGGGGACAGGGGAGCGGCTACACCTTC.

The chain has TRBV3-1 (or the pseudogene TRBV3-2) and TRBJ2-1, with D possibly being TRBD2 (6 bases). This CDR3 has 14 residues. Germline CDR1 is LGHDT and CDR2 is YNNKEL (reference sequence). V shed 4 bases and J shed 7 bases, with 14 bases lying between them. The CDR3 sequence: CASSRVGSLNEQFF. CDR3 nucleotides: TGTGCCAGCAGCCGGGTCGGGAGTTTGAATGAGCAGTTCTTC.

This chain joins TRBV15 and TRBJ1-5, with D uncertain. This CDR3 is 14 amino acids long. The germline V gene has CDR1 LNHNV and CDR2 YYDKDF (reference sequence). V shed 0 bases and J shed 5 bases, with 8 bases lying between them. The CDR3 DNA is TGTGCCACCAGCAGAGAGGGGTTTTATCAGCCCCAGCATTTT. Its translation: CATSREGFYQPQHF.

This chain links TRBV25-1 with TRBJ1-2; tentatively, D is TRBD1 (5 bases). The length of the CDR3 is 13 residues. The V and J ends lost 7 bases and 4 bases respectively, with 13 bases between them. Germline CDR1 MGHDK, CDR2 SYGVNS. The CDR3 bases are TGTGCCAGCATGCGGGGCCGTGGCTATGGCTACACCTTC. It is translated as CASMRGRGYGYTF.

The V gene is TRBV7-9, the J gene TRBJ2-7; possibly TRBD1 for D (6 bases). The CDR3 is 14 residues long. Trimming took 4 bases from V and 0 from J, leaving 10 bases between them. Looked up from germline, CDR1 is SEHNR and CDR2 is FQNEAQ (reference sequence). The CDR3 loop reads CASSSPTGSYEQYF. CDR3 sequence (DNA): TGTGCCAGCAGCTCACCGACAGGCTCCTACGAGCAGTACTTC.

J is TRBJ1-1 and V is TRBV3-1 (or the pseudogene TRBV3-2), with 7 nucleotides matching TRBD1. This CDR3 has 16 residues. CDR1 LGHDT and CDR2 YNNKEL come from the germline V gene (reference sequence). After removal of 4 bases from V and 8 bases from J, the junction contained 16 bases not matched to a gene. The chain's CDR3 is CASSPVRGRGPYEAFF. CDR3 DNA sequence: TGTGCCAGCAGCCCAGTCAGGGGGAGGGGGCCATACGAAGCTTTCTTT.

This chain links TRBV4-2 with TRBJ2-3, with no clear D. The V end was cut by 5 bases, the J end by 3 bases, with 6 bases between. This CDR3 is built from 12 residues. The V gene's germline CDR1 is LGHNA and CDR2 YNFKEQ. The CDR3 is CASSTSTDTQYF. The CDR3 bases are TGTGCCAGCAGCACGTCAACAGATACGCAGTATTTT.

The gene calls are TRBV18 and TRBJ2-1; 12 bases map to TRBD2. The CDR3 is 16 residues long. Germline loops: CDR1 KGHSH, CDR2 LQKENI. The junction had 7 bases not matched to a gene; V was cut back by 4 bases and J by 6 bases. CDR3 amino acids: CASSLLTSGSVNEQFF. CDR3 DNA sequence: TGTGCCAGCTCACTCCTGACTAGCGGGAGCGTCAATGAGCAGTTCTTC.

The genes are TRBV15 and TRBJ2-4, with D possibly TRBD2 on 5 matching bases. Germline-derived CDR1 and CDR2 are LNHNV and YYDKDF (reference sequence). The CDR3 extends over 16 amino acids. The V end lost 2 bases, the J end lost 2 bases, and 13 bases lay between the germline ends. The CDR3: CATSRLAGGTKNIQYF. The DNA of the CDR3 is TGTGCCACCAGCAGACTAGCTGGAGGAACCAAAAACATTCAGTACTTC.

The chain couples TRBV6-5 to TRBJ1-2; 9 nucleotides agree with TRBD1. V gave up 5 bases and J gave up 7 bases; unmatched junction bases: 11. In germline, CDR1 is MNHEY, CDR2 SVGAGI. The CDR3 has 15 residues. The CDR3 DNA follows: TGTGCCAGCAGTATTCCGGGACAGGGAATAAGTGGCTACACCTTC. Translated, it gives CASSIPGQGISGYTF.